The clone carrying this T cell receptor (beta chain) occurred a few times. The antigen remains unidentified. During the collection period, no donor immune events like infections were recorded. These data are taken from a study of identifying expanded T cells in peripheral blood. Study outcomes and limitations: Across healthy donors, higher total template counts meant significantly greater roughly two-week count variance. Differentially abundant clones: around 1.1 between replicates, 16.4 at roughly 15 days, 19 at four.

Using immunoSEQ multiplex PCR, the repertoire was profiled, and TCRdb retains in-frame clones only, with some absent. The profile covers 95,000 to 100,000 clones, with around nine tenths appearing a single time and roughly 17% taken by the ten largest. This TCR came from a person between 18 and 70 years old in good health. What was sequenced was blood.

As DNA, the CDR3 is TGTGCCAGCAGTGAACAGGCCGACAGAACCTACGAGCAGTACTTC. Translating gives CASSEQADRTYEQYF. The V call is TRBV6-1, the J call TRBJ2-7, with D tentatively TRBD1 (5 bases). The V gene lost 2 bases and the J gene lost 2 bases, with 13 bases spanning the gap. CDR3 length equals 15 residues. CDR1 is MNHNS and CDR2 is SASEGT in the germline V gene.